Each of the 20 T cell receptor beta chains below was sequenced from the same sample in a study of T cell responses to AZD1222 COVID-19 vaccine. The data were produced by immunoSEQ multiplex PCR, yet TCRdb's version contains in-frame clones alone and is incomplete. The sample shows some 130,000 clones, around nine tenths of them seen only once. The source was peripheral blood, collected on day 0 of AZD1222 vaccination. These receptors originate from an adult in good health.

V usage is TRBV28 and J usage is TRBJ2-5; TRBD1 agrees at 9 bases. The ends lost 2 bases at V and 2 bases at J; junction bases unmatched: 6. Looked up from germline, CDR1 is MDHEN and CDR2 is SYDVKM. This CDR3 contains 16 residues. In DNA form, the CDR3 reads TGTGCCAGCAGTTTAATCGGACAGGGGCTTCAAGAGACCCAGTACTTC. This encodes CASSLIGQGLQETQYF.

CDR3 in DNA: TGCAGCGTCAGTGGGGGGAAGGGGACTGAAGCTTTCTTT. Protein: CSVSGGKGTEAFF. This chain connects TRBV29-1 to TRBJ1-1, with D perhaps TRBD1 (5 bases). V dropped 6 bases and J dropped 5 bases, with 16 bases sitting between them. CDR1 SQVTM and CDR2 ANQGSEA come from the germline V gene. The CDR3 sequence is 13 residues long. Full variable domain (remainder filled in from reference TRBV29-1 and TRBJ1-1): SAVISQKPSRDICQRGTSLTIQCQVDSQVTMMFWYRQQPGQSLTLIATANQGSEATYESGFVIDKFPISRPNLTFSTLTVSNMSPEDSSIYLCSVSGGKGTEAFFGQGTRLTVV.

The CDR3 DNA is TGCGCCAGCAGTATGGGACTAGCTAGCACAGATACGCAGTATTTT. Encoded protein: CASSMGLASTDTQYF. V gene TRBV5-1 combines with J gene TRBJ2-3, with 9 positions matching TRBD2. CDR3 length: 15 amino acids. Germline loops: CDR1 SGHRS, CDR2 YFSETQ. The V segment lost 5 bases and the J segment 0 bases; nucleotides outside the gene matches: 4.

This clone showed up just once. The chain employs TRBV30 and TRBJ2-7; possible D gene TRBD1, 6 bases. This CDR3 has 15 amino acids. Germline CDR1 reads GTSNPN; CDR2 reads SVGIG (reference sequence). V was pared by 3 bases and J by 3 bases, with 18 bases between. DNA for the CDR3: TGTGCCTGGAGGAGGGCAGGGGCACCCTTCTACGAGCAGTACTTC. Translating it yields CAWRRAGAPFYEQYF.

The chain has TRBV29-1 and TRBJ2-7; possible D gene TRBD2, 5 bases. This CDR3 is 13 amino acids long. The germline V and J ends were trimmed by 0 bases and 1 base, with 7 bases remaining between them. Germline V lookup: CDR1 SQVTM, CDR2 ANQGSEA. In DNA form, the CDR3 reads TGCAGCGTTGAAGAGAGCGGATCCTACGAGCAGTACTTC. Translated: CSVEESGSYEQYF.

The V gene is TRBV25-1, the J gene TRBJ2-1, with TRBD2 matching over 7 bases. The CDR3 length is 16 residues. Trimming removed 5 bases from V and 2 bases from J; junction bases left unmatched: 9. The germline gives CDR1 MGHDK, CDR2 SYGVNS. This CDR3 reads CASSPSPSGTYNEQFF. The CDR3 DNA is TGTGCCAGCAGTCCTAGCCCTAGCGGTACCTACAATGAGCAGTTCTTC.

This clone was detected only once. The chain joins TRBV18 to TRBJ1-5; 7 nucleotides line up with TRBD1. The junction had 9 bases not matched to a gene; V was cut back by 3 bases and J by 10 bases. Germline CDR1 KGHSH, CDR2 LQKENI. There are 14 residues in the CDR3. CDR3 sequence reads: CASSPWDSIPPQHF. DNA of the CDR3: TGTGCCAGCTCACCGTGGGACAGCATACCACCCCAGCATTTT. The full variable domain, its missing parts supplied by reference TRBV18 and TRBJ1-5, is NAGVMQNPRHLVRRRGQEARLRCSPMKGHSHVYWYRQLPEEGLKFMVYLQKENIIDESGMPKERFSAEFPKEGPSILRIQQVVRGDSAAYFCASSPWDSIPPQHFGDGTRLSIL.

Remarks on this clone: Mismatch with germline at one junction end may stem from a read error. This sequence joins TRBV28 and TRBJ2-7, with 12 bases lining up with TRBD2. CDR1 is MDHEN and CDR2 is SYDVKM in the germline V gene. This CDR3 comprises 13 residues. The CDR3 sequence is CAESASGRAVPFF. The CDR3 DNA follows: TGTGCCGAATCGGCTAGCGGGAGGGCGGTCCCTTTTTTC.

As regards this clone: Other DNA variants within this sample encode the same CDR3. This rearrangement joins TRBV10-3 to TRBJ2-3, with D unresolved. The germline V gene encodes CDR1 ENHRY and CDR2 SYGVKD. This CDR3 spans 11 amino acids. V lost 6 bases, J lost 0 bases, and 1 base lay in between. CDR3 in DNA: TGTGCCATCAGGAGCACAGATACGCAGTATTTT. Its protein product is CAIRSTDTQYF.

V usage is TRBV11-2 and J usage is TRBJ2-7; D may be TRBD1 (5 bases). V was trimmed by 2 bases and J by 6 bases, leaving 17 bases between them. CDR3 length equals 15 residues. Germline assignment: CDR1 SGHAT and CDR2 FQNNGV. CDR3 region: CASSLRGTGSSEQYF. The CDR3 DNA reads as TGTGCCAGCAGCTTAAGAGGCACAGGATCGTCCGAGCAGTACTTC.

The chain recombines TRBV18 with TRBJ1-1; D might be TRBD1 (5 bases). The CDR3 runs to 15 residues. V was cut by 5 bases and J by 1 base, with 14 bases left in between. Germline assignment: CDR1 KGHSH and CDR2 LQKENI. CDR3 nucleotides: TGTGCCAGCTCATTCGAGGTGGGGACGAACACTGAAGCTTTCTTT. It yields the protein CASSFEVGTNTEAFF.

The chain combines TRBV5-4 with TRBJ1-3; 7 positions agree with TRBD1. Trimming cost V 4 bases and J 2 bases; bases outside gene matches: 12. The germline V gene has CDR1 SGHNT and CDR2 YYREEE (reference sequence). The CDR3 has 17 residues. In nucleotides, the CDR3 is TGTGCCAGCAGCGCCCTACAGGGGACCCTCACTGGAAACACCATATATTTT. Its translation: CASSALQGTLTGNTIYF. The variable domain in full, completed from reference TRBV5-4 and TRBJ1-3, reads ETGVTQSPTHLIKTRGQQVTLRCSSQSGHNTVSWYQQALGQGPQFIFQYYREEENGRGNFPPRFSGLQFPNYSSELNVNALELDDSALYLCASSALQGTLTGNTIYFGEGSWLTVV.

V and J are TRBV19 and TRBJ2-1; perhaps TRBD1 as D (5 bases). This CDR3 is 15 amino acids long. Trimming shortened V by 0 bases and J by 6 bases, and 12 bases separated the two germline ends. Germline V gives CDR1 LNHDA, CDR2 SQIVND (reference sequence). The CDR3 nucleotides are TGTGCCAGTAGTATAGATTGGGCAGGGCGCAATGAGCAGTTCTTC. It codes for CASSIDWAGRNEQFF.

The chain combines TRBV19 with TRBJ2-7; 8 positions match TRBD2. The CDR3 has 13 amino acids. CDR1 is LNHDA, CDR2 SQIVND, per germline (reference sequence). J was trimmed by 4 bases and V by 6 bases; bases with no gene match: 5. CDR3 region: CASSIQREYEQYF. The CDR3 DNA is TGTGCCAGTAGCATCCAGCGGGAGTACGAGCAGTACTTC. The variable domain in full, with the rest retrieved from reference TRBV19 and TRBJ2-7, is DGGITQSPKYLFRKEGQNVTLSCEQNLNHDAMYWYRQDPGQGLRLIYYSQIVNDFQKGDIAEGYSVSREKKESFPLTVTSAQKNPTAFYLCASSIQREYEQYFGPGTRLTVT.

The CDR3 bases are TGTGCCAGCAGTTTGAACCAGGGGGGTGGTGAAAAACTGTTTTTT. As protein: CASSLNQGGGEKLFF. This chain connects TRBV28 to TRBJ1-4, with 7 bases identical to TRBD1. Trimming took 3 bases from V and 7 from J; bases not matched to a gene: 8. CDR1 is MDHEN, CDR2 SYDVKM, per germline. The CDR3 has 15 residues. Full variable domain (outside the CDR3, taken from reference TRBV28 and TRBJ1-4): DVKVTQSSRYLVKRTGEKVFLECVQDMDHENMFWYRQDPGLGLRLIYFSYDVKMKEKGDIPEGYSVSREKKERFSLILESASTNQTSMYLCASSLNQGGGEKLFFGSGTQLSVL.

The gene calls are TRBV6-5 and TRBJ1-1; D unclear. The CDR3 runs 13 residues. Germline CDR1 is MNHEY and CDR2 is SVGAGI. V dropped 7 bases and J dropped 0 bases, with 9 bases sitting between them. DNA of the CDR3: TGTGCCAGCACCTCCCCACTGAACACTGAAGCTTTCTTT. Its translation is CASTSPLNTEAFF.

V gene TRBV6-1 combines with J gene TRBJ2-7; possibly TRBD2 for D (5 bases). CDR1 and CDR2 (germline): MNHNS, SASEGT. The CDR3 consists of 17 residues. The V end lost 1 base, the J end lost 0 bases, and 16 bases lay between the germline ends. DNA for the CDR3: TGTGCCAGCAGTGAAGAGAAGAGGGCCGAGAGCTCCTACGAGCAGTACTTC. It specifies CASSEEKRAESSYEQYF.

V gene TRBV28 combines with J gene TRBJ2-1; either TRBD1 or TRBD2 may supply D (5 bases each). Looked up from germline, CDR1 is MDHEN and CDR2 is SYDVKM. Trimming took off 10 bases at V and 5 bases at J, with 18 bases between the two ends. The CDR3 length is 14 residues. The chain's CDR3 is CATAGGARNNEQFF. The CDR3 region has the DNA TGTGCCACCGCGGGTGGGGCCAGGAACAATGAGCAGTTCTTC.

This clone has only one observation. The chain's CDR3 is CASSPGQNYGYTF. The DNA of the CDR3 is TGTGCCAGCAGCCCCGGACAGAACTATGGCTACACCTTC. V and J are TRBV5-6 and TRBJ1-2; TRBD1 might be the D (6 bases). The V and J ends lost 4 bases and 2 bases respectively, with 9 bases between them. CDR1 is SGHDT, CDR2 YYEEEE, per germline. This CDR3 region has 13 residues.

CDR3 in amino acids: CASSREVMNTEAFF. CDR3 nucleotides: TGTGCCAGCAGCCGGGAAGTTATGAACACTGAAGCTTTCTTT. The chain joins TRBV11-2 to TRBJ1-1, with unresolved D. The germline V gene has CDR1 SGHAT and CDR2 FQNNGV. CDR3 length equals 14 residues. Trimming removed 5 bases from V and 0 bases from J, with 10 bases in between.